The sequence of this TCR beta chain was determined in a study of blood T cell repertoires in COVID-19. Study context: PBMCs, B-cell-depleted T cells, or T cells provided the cDNA or gDNA that made up the material.

Profiled with immunoSEQ multiplex PCR; TCRdb holds only in-frame clones, not every one. Among 140,000 to 150,000 clones listed, 75% to 90% were seen once. The clonotype comes from a man in his sixties or seventies who had recovered from COVID-19. The material sequenced was peripheral blood.

The DNA for the CDR3 is TGTGCCAGCAGCTCATTCGGTGCCACAGATACGCAGTATTTT. It codes for CASSSFGATDTQYF. The chain couples TRBV13 to TRBJ2-3, with D unresolved. V lost 4 bases, J lost 2 bases, and 10 bases lay in between. In germline, CDR1 is PRHDT, CDR2 FYEKMQ (reference sequence). The CDR3 covers 14 residues.